These T cell receptor beta chains were read from a single sample in a study of beta chain features in type 1 diabetes. Profiling relied on immunoSEQ multiplex PCR, and the TCRdb table lists in-frame clones only, not all of them. The table has 450,000 to 550,000 clones, approximately 31% seen once. Sequencing was carried out using naive CD4+ T cells from blood. The receptors come from a man between 18 and 35 years old in good health. Each CDR3 is given with its conserved first and last residue. The D gene is left open where the match is weak. Some rows mark clone size as missing; the rest say once, few, many or name a class of expanded clone.

V,J,D,size,DNA,CDR3
TRBV6-6,TRBJ1-4,TRBD1,-,TGTGCCAGCAGCGCTGGACAGGGGGTCGAAAAACTGTTTTTT,CASSAGQGVEKLFF
TRBV19,TRBJ1-2,-,once,TGTGCCAGTAAGGGGATAGAGGCACCTTACTATGGCTACACCTTC,CASKGIEAPYYGYTF
TRBV11-2,TRBJ2-5,-,-,TGTGCCAGCGGCAGGTGGATGGAGGAGACCCAGTACTTC,CASGRWMEETQYF
TRBV5-1,TRBJ1-1,-,-,TGCGCCAGCAGCTGGGAGATGAACACTGAAGCTTTCTTT,CASSWEMNTEAFF
TRBV9,TRBJ2-5,-,-,TGTGCCAGCAGCGTAGCCATAGGTGCTCAGACCCAGTACTTC,CASSVAIGAQTQYF
TRBV29-1,TRBJ1-1,-,-,TGCAGCGTGGAAGGACAGCTTAACACTGAAGCTTTCTTT,CSVEGQLNTEAFF
TRBV7-2,TRBJ2-1,-,-,TGTGCCAGCAGACTTAAGAACGGCGATGAGCAGTTCTTC,CASRLKNGDEQFF
TRBV19,TRBJ2-5,TRBD1,few,TGTGCCAGTAGTAGCCTCGACCGGGACAGCTACCAAGAGACCCAGTACTTC,CASSSLDRDSYQETQYF
TRBV7-2,TRBJ2-5,-,-,TGTGCCAGCAGCCCGGGACCCAAGCCCGGAGAGACCCAGTACTTC,CASSPGPKPGETQYF
TRBV30,TRBJ1-4,TRBD1,few,TGTGCCGGAAACAGGGGCGGGAATGAAAAACTGTTTTTT,CAGNRGGNEKLFF
TRBV29-1,TRBJ2-2,TRBD2,few,TGCAGCGCTCTTCAGACTAGCGGATACACCGGGGAGCTGTTTTTT,CSALQTSGYTGELFF
TRBV6-6,TRBJ1-5,TRBD1,few,TGTGCCAGCAGTTACCTAGTCGGGACAGTGAATCAGCCCCAGCATTTT,CASSYLVGTVNQPQHF
TRBV28,TRBJ2-7,-,once,TGTGCCAGCAGTTTGTCTGTTGGCGAGCAGTACTTC,CASSLSVGEQYF
TRBV5-1,TRBJ2-1,-,-,TGCGCCAGCAGCTTGGGGGCAGGTTCCTACAATGAGCAGTTCTTC,CASSLGAGSYNEQFF
TRBV30,TRBJ1-1,TRBD1,-,TGTGCCTGGAGTGTAAAGGGGGCCCGAAACACTGAAGCTTTCTTT,CAWSVKGARNTEAFF
TRBV5-1,TRBJ2-3,-,few,TGCGCCAGCAGCTTGGGTGATACGCAGTATTTT,CASSLGDTQYF
TRBV27,TRBJ2-5,TRBD1,-,TGTGCCAGCAGTTCCAATTGGGCCCGGACAGGGCAAGAGACCCAGTACTTC,CASSSNWARTGQETQYF
TRBV7-6,TRBJ2-1,-,-,TGTGCCAGCAGCTTCAGTAACCCCAATGAGCAGTTCTTC,CASSFSNPNEQFF
TRBV5-1,TRBJ1-4,TRBD1,-,TGCGCCAGCAGCCCGGGGACAGCCCTTAATGAAAAACTGTTTTTT,CASSPGTALNEKLFF
TRBV10-3,TRBJ1-5,-,-,TGTGCCATCAGTGAGTCTTTCGCAGTCGTGGGCAATCAGCCCCAGCATTTT,CAISESFAVVGNQPQHF
TRBV2,TRBJ2-1,TRBD2,few,TGTGCCAGCAGTCGGACTAGCGGGAGGTATGAGCAGTTCTTC,CASSRTSGRYEQFF
TRBV6-1,TRBJ2-3,TRBD1,-,TGTGCCAGCAGGGGACAGATCACAGATACGCAGTATTTT,CASRGQITDTQYF
TRBV7-9,TRBJ2-5,-,-,TGTGCCAGCAGCTTCCGGGGGAGTGACGGGACCCAGTACTTC,CASSFRGSDGTQYF
TRBV29-1,TRBJ1-1,-,-,TGCAGCGTCAGGGATTGGGGGAACACTGAAGCTTTCTTT,CSVRDWGNTEAFF